Listed below are T cell receptor beta chains from one sample, sequenced in a study of T cell repertoires in cytomegalovirus infection. TCRdb re-called the reads through MiXCR, storing one row per CDR3 protein. The repertoire holds some 100,000 distinct CDR3 sequences, around 22% seen once, with approximately 40% in the top ten. The material sequenced was CD8+ T cells from PBMCs. The receptors were gathered from a human donor in good health (CMV status not recorded). Some clones in this sample may be carry-over from other donors' samples. Both conserved end residues are part of each CDR3. A D gene is named only where the DNA matches it firmly. Clone size, where shown, is once, few, many, or a class for clones that have expanded.

size: many
J: TRBJ2-5
D: .
V: TRBV7-9
CDR3: CASSSRDIAQETQYF
DNA: TGTGCCAGCAGCTCCCGGGACATCGCCCAAGAGACCCAGTACTTC

size: many
J: TRBJ2-3
D: TRBD2
V: TRBV5-1
CDR3: CASCESGGTDTQYF
DNA: TGCGCCAGCTGCGAAAGCGGGGGGACAGATACGCAGTATTTT

size: .
J: TRBJ1-4
D: .
V: TRBV15
CDR3: CATSRDPPFDEKLFF
DNA: TGTGCCACCAGCAGAGATCCCCCATTCGATGAAAAACTGTTTTTT

size: many
J: TRBJ1-5
D: .
V: TRBV12-3/TRBV12-4
CDR3: CASSLVDSDNQPQHF
DNA: TGTGCCAGCAGTTTGGTCGACAGCGACAATCAGCCCCAGCATTTT

size: few
J: TRBJ2-7
D: TRBD2
V: TRBV29-1
CDR3: CSVVGGRTYEQYF
DNA: TGCAGCGTTGTAGGCGGGAGAACCTACGAGCAGTACTTC

size: many
J: TRBJ2-7
D: TRBD2
V: TRBV11-2
CDR3: CASRGTSGLGAYEQYF
DNA: TGTGCCAGCAGAGGGACTAGCGGCTTGGGGGCTTACGAGCAGTACTTC

size: .
J: TRBJ2-7
D: TRBD1
V: TRBV4-3
CDR3: CASSQDTGVNEQYF
DNA: TGCGCCAGCAGCCAAGATACAGGGGTCAACGAGCAGTACTTC

size: few
J: TRBJ1-6
D: TRBD1
V: TRBV6-2/TRBV6-3
CDR3: CASSRTGAVSYNSPLHF
DNA: TGTGCCAGCAGTCGGACAGGGGCGGTCTCCTATAATTCACCCCTCCACTTT

size: .
J: TRBJ2-1
D: TRBD2
V: TRBV12-3/TRBV12-4
CDR3: CASSARTSLDEQFF
DNA: TGTGCCAGCAGCGCTCGGACTAGCTTGGATGAGCAGTTCTTC

size: .
J: TRBJ2-1
D: .
V: TRBV19
CDR3: CASARAGRRNEQFF
DNA: TGTGCCAGTGCCCGGGCGGGGCGAAGGAATGAGCAGTTCTTC

size: few
J: TRBJ2-7
D: TRBD1
V: TRBV5-6
CDR3: CASSWTGESYEQYF
DNA: TGTGCCAGCAGCTGGACAGGGGAGAGCTACGAGCAGTACTTC

size: many
J: TRBJ2-3
D: TRBD2
V: TRBV7-2
CDR3: CASSSWRENTDTQYF
DNA: TGTGCCAGCAGCTCCTGGCGGGAGAACACAGATACGCAGTATTTT

size: many
J: TRBJ2-7
D: .
V: TRBV11-3
CDR3: CASSLDLDSTYEQYF
DNA: TGTGCCAGCAGCTTAGACTTGGACAGTACCTACGAGCAGTACTTC

size: .
J: TRBJ1-1
D: .
V: TRBV6-5
CDR3: CASSYSGRGTEAFF
DNA: TGTGCCAGCAGTTACTCCGGGCGGGGCACTGAAGCTTTCTTT

size: few
J: TRBJ2-7
D: .
V: TRBV28
CDR3: CASSLLLALGEQYF
DNA: TGTGCCAGCAGTTTGCTATTAGCTTTGGGCGAGCAGTACTTC

size: many
J: TRBJ1-1
D: .
V: TRBV2
CDR3: CASSDGLGGDTEAFF
DNA: TGTGCCAGCAGTGATGGTCTCGGGGGGGACACTGAAGCTTTCTTT

size: many
J: TRBJ2-1
D: TRBD2
V: TRBV10-3
CDR3: CAISDSARLAGNNEQFF
DNA: TGTGCCATCAGTGATTCAGCGAGACTAGCGGGAAACAATGAGCAGTTCTTC

size: few
J: TRBJ2-7
D: .
V: TRBV7-8
CDR3: CASSPLTYEQYF
DNA: TGTGCCAGCAGCCCCCTGACGTACGAGCAGTACTTC

size: .
J: TRBJ2-3
D: TRBD2
V: TRBV7-9
CDR3: CASSLAGVRTDTQYF
DNA: TGTGCCAGCAGCTTGGCGGGAGTGCGCACAGATACGCAGTATTTT

size: .
J: TRBJ1-2
D: .
V: TRBV20-1
CDR3: CSAKQTEPNYGYTF
DNA: TGCAGTGCTAAACAGACAGAACCTAACTATGGCTACACCTTC

size: .
J: TRBJ2-5
D: .
V: TRBV28
CDR3: CASNLGEQETQYF
DNA: TGTGCCAGCAACTTGGGGGAGCAAGAGACCCAGTACTTC

size: .
J: TRBJ2-7
D: .
V: TRBV12-5
CDR3: CASGWGMPEQYF
DNA: TGTGCTAGTGGTTGGGGGATGCCGGAGCAGTACTTC

size: few
J: TRBJ1-2
D: TRBD1
V: TRBV6-2/TRBV6-3
CDR3: CASSFQGQKVYGYTF
DNA: TGTGCCAGCAGTTTTCAGGGACAGAAGGTCTATGGCTACACCTTC

size: few
J: TRBJ2-7
D: .
V: TRBV20-1
CDR3: CSARGVEGEQYF
DNA: TGCAGTGCTAGAGGGGTGGAGGGAGAGCAGTACTTC

size: .
J: TRBJ2-2
D: TRBD1
V: TRBV4-1
CDR3: CASSQRTGRNTGELFF
DNA: TGCGCCAGCAGCCAAAGGACAGGCCGGAACACCGGGGAGCTGTTTTTT

size: .
J: TRBJ2-3
D: TRBD2
V: TRBV12-3/TRBV12-4
CDR3: CASRGLADTQYF
DNA: TGTGCCAGCAGAGGACTAGCCGATACGCAGTATTTT

size: many
J: TRBJ2-5
D: TRBD2
V: TRBV7-2
CDR3: CASSLELAGETQYF
DNA: TGTGCCAGCAGCTTAGAACTAGCGGGAGAGACCCAGTACTTC

size: many
J: TRBJ1-1
D: .
V: TRBV28
CDR3: CASSLSLEAFF
DNA: TGTGCCAGCAGTTTATCCCTGGAAGCTTTCTTT

size: many
J: TRBJ2-1
D: TRBD2
V: TRBV7-2
CDR3: CASRRGGTSQREEFF
DNA: TGTGCCAGCAGGCGGGGGGGGACGTCACAACGAGAGGAGTTCTTC

size: once
J: TRBJ1-2
D: .
V: TRBV11-2
CDR3: CASSPGTIYGYTF
DNA: TGTGCCAGCAGCCCCGGGACAATCTATGGCTACACCTTC

size: .
J: TRBJ2-7
D: TRBD2
V: TRBV20-1
CDR3: CSASGLAGYEQYF
DNA: TGCAGTGCTAGTGGGTTAGCGGGATACGAGCAGTACTTC

size: .
J: TRBJ2-1
D: .
V: TRBV5-1
CDR3: CASSLAETSYNEQFF
DNA: TGCGCCAGCAGCTTGGCAGAAACCTCCTACAATGAGCAGTTCTTC

size: .
J: TRBJ2-3
D: TRBD1
V: TRBV5-6
CDR3: CASSLNDRAGDTQYF
DNA: TGTGCCAGCAGCTTGAATGACAGGGCGGGAGATACGCAGTATTTT

size: few
J: TRBJ2-3
D: .
V: TRBV7-2
CDR3: CASSLSTALVADTQYF
DNA: TGTGCCAGCAGCCTTTCGACTGCATTGGTGGCAGATACGCAGTATTTT

size: .
J: TRBJ1-1
D: .
V: TRBV30
CDR3: CAWIGRRRTEAFF
DNA: TGTGCCTGGATTGGCAGGAGGAGGACTGAAGCTTTCTTT

size: many
J: TRBJ1-5
D: .
V: TRBV7-8
CDR3: CASSLAGEFNQPQHF
DNA: TGTGCCAGCAGCTTAGCGGGCGAGTTCAATCAGCCCCAGCATTTT

size: many
J: TRBJ1-1
D: .
V: TRBV6-6
CDR3: CASSRRTEAFF
DNA: TGTGCCAGCAGCAGGCGCACTGAAGCTTTCTTT

size: few
J: TRBJ1-6
D: .
V: TRBV4-3
CDR3: CASSHRMFLPWGGDNSPLHF
DNA: TGCGCCAGCAGCCACCGTATGTTTCTTCCATGGGGGGGCGATAATTCACCCCTCCACTTT

size: .
J: TRBJ1-5
D: .
V: TRBV20-1
CDR3: CSARDGRQTNQPQHF
DNA: TGCAGTGCTAGAGATGGCCGGCAGACCAATCAGCCCCAGCATTTT

size: .
J: TRBJ2-1
D: .
V: TRBV6-5
CDR3: CASSYSWGPSSYNEQFF
DNA: TGTGCCAGCAGTTACTCTTGGGGCCCCAGCTCCTACAATGAGCAGTTCTTC

size: many
J: TRBJ1-1
D: .
V: TRBV12-5
CDR3: CASGPPTEYNTEAFF
DNA: TGTGCTAGTGGTCCTCCGACAGAGTACAACACTGAAGCTTTCTTT

size: .
J: TRBJ1-2
D: .
V: TRBV28
CDR3: CASSLSSLLHYGYTF
DNA: TGTGCCAGCAGTTTATCATCCCTTCTCCACTATGGCTACACCTTC

size: .
J: TRBJ2-1
D: TRBD2
V: TRBV29-1
CDR3: CSVELAGENEQFF
DNA: TGCAGCGTTGAACTAGCGGGAGAAAACGAGCAGTTCTTC

size: .
J: TRBJ1-1
D: TRBD1
V: TRBV11-2
CDR3: CASSFGTGDTEAFF
DNA: TGTGCCAGCAGCTTCGGGACAGGGGACACTGAAGCTTTCTTT

size: .
J: TRBJ1-1
D: .
V: TRBV10-3
CDR3: CAISVGTNTEAFF
DNA: TGTGCCATCAGTGTGGGGACAAACACTGAAGCTTTCTTT

size: .
J: TRBJ2-7
D: TRBD2
V: TRBV19
CDR3: CASRPLAGGTYEQYF
DNA: TGTGCCAGTAGGCCGCTAGCGGGAGGTACCTACGAGCAGTACTTC

size: many
J: TRBJ2-1
D: .
V: TRBV6-2/TRBV6-3
CDR3: CASTLGETISRDEQFF
DNA: TGTGCCAGCACCCTCGGTGAAACGATCTCTAGGGATGAGCAGTTCTTC

size: few
J: TRBJ2-7
D: TRBD1
V: TRBV25-1
CDR3: CATVQTGGAYEQYF
DNA: TGTGCCACCGTACAGACAGGGGGAGCCTACGAGCAGTACTTC

size: .
J: TRBJ2-1
D: .
V: TRBV6-5
CDR3: CASSYWQLSTEQFF
DNA: TGTGCCAGCAGTTACTGGCAATTGTCTACTGAGCAGTTCTTC

size: few
J: TRBJ1-2
D: .
V: TRBV6-5
CDR3: CASKEGLGYGYTF
DNA: TGTGCCAGCAAAGAGGGGTTGGGATATGGCTACACCTTC

size: .
J: TRBJ2-2
D: .
V: TRBV4-1
CDR3: CASSPAVAEAGNTGELFF
DNA: TGTGCCAGCAGCCCCGCGGTGGCGGAGGCAGGGAACACCGGGGAGCTGTTTTTT

size: few
J: TRBJ2-7
D: .
V: TRBV4-3
CDR3: CASSQSRGPMGEQYF
DNA: TGCGCCAGCAGCCAGAGCAGGGGCCCGATGGGCGAGCAGTACTTC

size: .
J: TRBJ2-5
D: TRBD1
V: TRBV19
CDR3: CASSTIDRELETQYF
DNA: TGTGCCAGTAGTACGATTGACAGGGAGCTGGAGACCCAGTACTTC

size: few
J: TRBJ2-7
D: .
V: TRBV6-2/TRBV6-3
CDR3: CASSWHSSYEQYF
DNA: TGTGCCAGCAGTTGGCACAGCTCCTACGAGCAGTACTTC

size: many
J: TRBJ2-1
D: .
V: TRBV7-6
CDR3: CASSPFPATNNEQFF
DNA: TGTGCCAGCAGCCCCTTTCCAGCGACGAACAATGAGCAGTTCTTC

size: few
J: TRBJ2-2
D: TRBD1
V: TRBV24-1
CDR3: CATSDDSLDRGNAGELFF
DNA: TGTGCCACCAGTGATGATTCTCTGGACAGGGGGAACGCCGGGGAGCTGTTTTTT

size: .
J: TRBJ1-2
D: .
V: TRBV12-3/TRBV12-4
CDR3: CASRRKAVNYGYTF
DNA: TGTGCCAGCAGGCGAAAGGCGGTCAACTATGGCTACACCTTC